The present entry profiles one TCR beta chain with its context. Its antigen remains unknown. Other DNA sequences in the sample encode the same CDR3. Germline V gene data show CDR1 as MNHEY and CDR2 as SVGAGI. This CDR3 is 12 amino acids long. V dropped 0 bases and J dropped 8 bases, with 7 bases sitting between them. The data were taken from a study of OX40 agonist ivuxolimab in advanced cancers. Study background: Prior checkpoint blockade (anti-PD-1, anti-PD-L1 or anti-CTLA-4) was permitted; 35% to 50% had it. Of the patients, three showed partial responses, one with hepatocellular carcinoma and two with cutaneous melanoma.

Study-wide findings and caveats: Specificity for antigen went undetermined in the expanded peripheral T cells.

Some clones are missing from TCRdb's copy, which holds only in-frame ones; the method was immunoSEQ multiplex PCR. This sample has around 44,000 clones, with around 86% found just once. The source material was CD4+ or CD8+ T cells sorted from blood, sampled in a trial of the OX40 agonist ivuxolimab. The receptor comes from an adult with an advanced solid tumor such as melanoma, head and neck, liver or kidney cancer. The V gene is TRBV6-5, the J gene TRBJ1-2, with no clear D. In DNA, the CDR3 is TGTGCCAGCAGTTACTCTGGGCGAGGCTACACCTTC. Protein product: CASSYSGRGYTF.